Following are 20 T cell receptor beta chains from one sample sequenced in a study of cytomegalovirus exposure and HLA in healthy donors. The study ran its PCR with 60 Vbeta and 13 Jbeta primers. Repertoires were generated with immunoSEQ multiplex PCR, while TCRdb's copy carries only in-frame clones and drops some. The data hold approximately 130,000 clones, with 75% to 90% observed a single time. Sequencing was carried out using PBMCs. The source is a woman in her twenties or thirties in good health and CMV-seropositive.

The chain employs TRBV6-5 and TRBJ2-2, with 9 bases matching TRBD1. The CDR3 is 15 residues long. Trimming took 6 bases from V and 7 from J; bases not matched to a gene: 9. The germline V gene encodes CDR1 MNHEY and CDR2 SVGAGI. The CDR3, as DNA: TGTGCCAGCAGCATTCTACAGGGGGCTAGCGGGGAGCTGTTTTTT. Protein product: CASSILQGASGELFF.

J is TRBJ1-4 and V is TRBV5-6, with a tentative D call TRBD1 (6 bases). The germline V gene has CDR1 SGHDT and CDR2 YYEEEE. The CDR3 totals 13 residues. The ends were cut back, 4 bases at V and 8 bases at J, with 12 bases in the middle. CDR3 amino acids: CASSHPQGEKLFF. The CDR3 DNA reads TGTGCCAGCAGCCACCCGCAGGGGGAAAAACTGTTTTTT. The full variable domain, with the rest looked up from reference TRBV5-6 and TRBJ1-4, is DAGVTQSPTHLIKTRGQQVTLRCSPKSGHDTVSWYQQALGQGPQFIFQYYEEEERQRGNFPDRFSGHQFPNYSSELNVNALLLGDSALYLCASSHPQGEKLFFGSGTQLSVL.

The count of this clone is one. The chain couples TRBV2 to TRBJ1-1, with D hard to call. The CDR3 is made up of 13 amino acids. V was shortened by 10 bases and J by 2 bases, with 14 bases between the two germline ends. Germline V gene data show CDR1 as SNHLY and CDR2 as FYNNEI. The CDR3 DNA reads TGTGCCACCACCTCAGAAACAAACACTGAAGCTTTCTTT. This gives the protein CATTSETNTEAFF.

The V call is TRBV18, the J call TRBJ2-2; D may be TRBD2 (6 bases). Germline CDR1 and CDR2: KGHSH and LQKENI. The CDR3 is 15 residues long. V lost 4 bases to trimming and J lost 1 base, with 10 bases between them. Written as DNA, the CDR3 is TGTGCCAGCTCACGCGGGACGGGGAACACCGGGGAGCTGTTTTTT. Protein product: CASSRGTGNTGELFF.

This sequence joins TRBV4-1 and TRBJ1-3, with D perhaps matching TRBD1 (6 bases). V was pared by 0 bases and J by 2 bases, with 14 bases between. In germline, CDR1 is MGHRA, CDR2 YSYEKL. CDR3 size: 17 residues. The chain's CDR3 is CASSQERTVETGNTIYF. The CDR3 nucleotides read TGCGCCAGCAGCCAAGAACGGACAGTTGAAACTGGAAACACCATATATTTT.

Remarks on this clone: One end of the junction does not line up with germline, which may come from a read error. The same CDR3 also results from other DNA sequences found in this sample. The rearrangement joins TRBV4-1 to TRBJ2-2; TRBD2 might be the D (6 bases). CDR1 is MGHRA and CDR2 is YSYEKL in the germline V gene. The CDR3 runs 16 residues. The CDR3, as DNA: TGCGCCAGCAGCCTTATAGGAGGGGCGAACACTGGGGAGCTGTTTTTT. Translating gives CASSLIGGANTGELFF.

This clone is labeled as medium-sized (0.01 to 0.1%). The rearrangement uses TRBV4-1 and TRBJ2-7, with a weak D call TRBD1 (7 bases). The germline V and J ends were trimmed by 0 bases and 4 bases, with 16 bases remaining between them. Germline V gene lookup returns CDR1 MGHRA and CDR2 YSYEKL. The CDR3 sequence is 16 residues long. The CDR3 DNA reads TGCGCCAGCAGCCAAGAAAAGTCCAGGGGGAGGTACGAGCAGTACTTC. It is translated as CASSQEKSRGRYEQYF.

V usage is TRBV29-1 and J usage is TRBJ2-1, with 7 bases matching TRBD2. Unmatched junction bases numbered 13, after V lost 5 bases and J lost 6 bases. The CDR3 length is 15 residues. Germline V gene lookup returns CDR1 SQVTM and CDR2 ANQGSEA. DNA for the CDR3: TGCAGCGTTCAACCAGGAGCGGGACGAGGCAATGAGCAGTTCTTC. Protein product: CSVQPGAGRGNEQFF.

The V and J genes are TRBV18 and TRBJ1-3; the D is unclear. CDR3 size: 15 residues. Germline V CDR1 and CDR2: KGHSH, LQKENI. V was trimmed by 6 bases and J by 0 bases, leaving 12 bases between them. The CDR3 spells CASSTDFFSGNTIYF. The DNA of the CDR3 is TGTGCCAGCTCGACTGACTTTTTCTCTGGAAACACCATATATTTT. The full variable domain, rest sourced from reference TRBV18 and TRBJ1-3, is NAGVMQNPRHLVRRRGQEARLRCSPMKGHSHVYWYRQLPEEGLKFMVYLQKENIIDESGMPKERFSAEFPKEGPSILRIQQVVRGDSAAYFCASSTDFFSGNTIYFGEGSWLTVV.

The chain's CDR3 is CASSLARGESYNEQFF. In nucleotides, the CDR3 is TGTGCCAGCAGCTTGGCCCGGGGGGAATCCTACAATGAGCAGTTCTTC. The rearrangement links TRBV5-6 to TRBJ2-1; 7 bases map to TRBD2. V trimming: 0 bases; J trimming: 1 base; junction bases outside the gene matches: 4. The CDR3 is 16 amino acids. Germline loops: CDR1 SGHDT, CDR2 YYEEEE.

This clone was detected once. This chain uses TRBV18 with TRBJ1-2; 7 nucleotides match TRBD1. The CDR3 consists of 15 residues. Germline V gene data show CDR1 as KGHSH and CDR2 as LQKENI. Trimming at V came to 1 base and at J to 4 bases, leaving 6 bases not matched to a gene. Here the CDR3 DNA reads TGTGCCAGCTCACCACGAACAGGGGATGGCTATGGCTACACCTTC. Residues: CASSPRTGDGYGYTF.

Only a few counts were recorded for this clone. The chain recombines TRBV7-9 with TRBJ2-5; 10 positions agree with TRBD2. V gave up 4 bases and J gave up 7 bases; unmatched junction bases: 3. CDR3 length: 13 residues. From germline, CDR1 is SEHNR and CDR2 FQNEAQ (reference sequence). CDR3 nucleotide sequence: TGTGCCAGCAGCTCACGGACTAGCGGGACCCAGTACTTC. It encodes CASSSRTSGTQYF. Filled out from reference TRBV7-9 and TRBJ2-5, the complete variable domain reads DTGVSQNPRHKITKRGQNVTFRCDPISEHNRLYWYRQTLGQGPEFLTYFQNEAQLEKSRLLSDRFSAERPKGSFSTLEIQRTEQGDSAMYLCASSSRTSGTQYFGPGTRLLVL.

This clone was detected only a few times. The rearrangement joins TRBV9 to TRBJ2-5; D perhaps matches TRBD2 (5 bases). The CDR3 sequence is 20 residues long. Trimming removed 3 bases at V and 1 base at J, with 28 bases between. Looked up from germline, CDR1 is SGDLS and CDR2 is YYNGEE. CDR3 bases: TGTGCCAGCAGCGCCGGCGTCGGGAACCCCTATTCAAATATCCAAGAGACCCAGTACTTC. Residues: CASSAGVGNPYSNIQETQYF.

The chain couples TRBV6-5 to TRBJ1-2; D possibly corresponds to TRBD1 (6 bases). The CDR3 totals 16 residues. Germline lookup yields CDR1 MNHEY and CDR2 SVGAGI. V was cut by 2 bases and J by 0 bases, with 13 bases left in between. CDR3 sequence (DNA): TGTGCCAGCAGTTACCTCGCCGGACAGTCTAACTATGGCTACACCTTC. This encodes CASSYLAGQSNYGYTF.

The rearrangement links TRBV2 to TRBJ2-7; D remains ambiguous. The length of the CDR3 is 11 residues. CDR1 and CDR2 (germline): SNHLY, FYNNEI. The V end was cut by 6 bases, the J end by 3 bases, with 6 bases between. This CDR3 reads CASREYYEQYF. The CDR3 DNA follows: TGTGCCAGCAGAGAATACTACGAGCAGTACTTC.

The chain couples TRBV11-2 to TRBJ1-1; D perhaps matches TRBD1 (6 bases). Germline V CDR1 and CDR2: SGHAT, FQNNGV. The CDR3 runs 15 residues. The V end lost 1 base, the J end lost 1 base, and 10 bases lay between the germline ends. In DNA form, the CDR3 reads TGTGCCAGCAGCTTAGTGGACAGAAAGAACACTGAAGCTTTCTTT. Residues: CASSLVDRKNTEAFF.

The rearrangement joins TRBV10-3 to TRBJ1-5, with unresolved D. Trimming cost V 4 bases and J 4 bases, with 5 bases left between them. Germline V gene data show CDR1 as ENHRY and CDR2 as SYGVKD. This CDR3 has 12 amino acids. In DNA form, the CDR3 reads TGTGCCATCAGTGGAGTGAATCAGCCCCAGCATTTT. Amino acid sequence: CAISGVNQPQHF.

The chain joins TRBV2 to TRBJ1-1, with D perhaps matching TRBD1 (6 bases). CDR3 size: 13 residues. CDR1 is SNHLY and CDR2 is FYNNEI in the germline V gene. The V end lost 6 bases, the J end lost 2 bases, and 10 bases lay between the germline ends. The CDR3 DNA reads as TGTGCCAGCAGGGGGGACATTAACACTGAAGCTTTCTTT. This translates into CASRGDINTEAFF.

The chain has TRBV28 and TRBJ1-2, with TRBD1 matching 7 bases. Germline CDR1 and CDR2: MDHEN and SYDVKM. V shed 2 bases, J shed 5 bases, and the junction held 11 bases outside the gene matches. The CDR3 spans 16 residues. The DNA of the CDR3 is TGTGCCAGCAGTTTAGGTGGCGTGGGGACAGCATATGGCTACACCTTC. Translating it yields CASSLGGVGTAYGYTF.

This rearrangement joins TRBV4-1 to TRBJ2-7, with TRBD2 identical over 8 bases. The CDR3 extends over 18 amino acids. V lost 0 bases to trimming and J lost 0 bases; unmatched junction nucleotides: 10. The germline gives CDR1 MGHRA, CDR2 YSYEKL. The DNA of the CDR3 is TGCGCCAGCAGCCAAGATTGGGTAGCGGGGCGCAGCTCCTACGAGCAGTACTTC. Translating it yields CASSQDWVAGRSSYEQYF.